A single sample gave rise to the 18 T cell receptor beta chains below, sequenced in a study of post-analysis software for immune sequencing data. TCR beta cDNA libraries had unique molecular identifiers. TCRdb redid the calling of the PCR reads with MiXCR, one entry per CDR3 protein. The sample contains 380,000 or so distinct CDR3 sequences, roughly 30% of which appear only once. For these receptors, no antigen is known. Study observations and caveats: TRBV5-6, TRBV5-1 and TRBV20-1 were among four or five TRBV segments more frequent in patients than controls.

What was sequenced was blood. The receptors shown here come from a girl between 5 and 17 years old with multiple sclerosis.

This clonotype showed up just a few times. CDR3 protein: CASSLQGAGYEQYF. CDR3 DNA sequence: TGTGCCAGCAGTCTCCAGGGGGCAGGCTACGAGCAGTACTTC. The chain uses TRBV7-2 and TRBJ2-7, with 8 bases lining up with TRBD1. V shed 6 bases and J 3 bases; nucleotides not matched to a gene: 7. The CDR3 loop spans 14 amino acids. CDR1 SGHTA and CDR2 FQGNSA come from the germline V gene.

This clonotype came up once. The genes are TRBV28 and TRBJ2-5, with D hard to call. The J call may be wrong; the DNA end is better matched by TRBJ2-7. The CDR3 loop spans 15 amino acids. Germline values: CDR1 MDHEN, CDR2 SYDVKM. The CDR3 here is CASSLPGSPVYEQYF. The CDR3, as DNA: TGTGCCAGCAGTTTACCAGGCTCACCCGTCTACGAGCAGTACTTC.

This clonotype showed up just a few times. V gene TRBV7-2 combines with J gene TRBJ2-1; 14 nucleotides match TRBD2. V lost 3 bases and J lost 4; bases outside the gene matches: 8. CDR1 is SGHTA, CDR2 FQGNSA, per germline. The length of the CDR3 is 18 residues. This CDR3 is CASSFLRLAGGPYNEQFF. The CDR3 DNA reads TGTGCCAGCAGCTTCCTTCGACTAGCGGGGGGGCCTTACAATGAGCAGTTCTTC.

This clonotype was observed at least ten times. This chain links TRBV4-2 with TRBJ2-7; tentatively, D is TRBD2 (5 bases). Germline CDR1 LGHNA, CDR2 YNFKEQ. Trimming left V 1 base short and J 3 bases short, with 10 bases between. This CDR3 region has 14 residues. CDR3 sequence reads: CASSQVGRDYEQYF. CDR3 bases: TGTGCCAGCAGCCAAGTAGGTCGGGACTACGAGCAGTACTTC.

This chain connects TRBV28 to TRBJ2-7; a possible D gene is TRBD1 (5 bases). Germline V gene lookup returns CDR1 MDHEN and CDR2 SYDVKM. V gave up 5 bases and J gave up 4 bases, with 18 bases separating them. The CDR3 length is 15 residues. For the CDR3, the DNA is TGTGCCAGCAGTCCCCCCAGGGCAATGGTTTACGAGCAGTACTTC. Amino acid sequence: CASSPPRAMVYEQYF.

This clonotype turned up a few times. As DNA, the CDR3 is TGCAGTGCTGACGAATGGGCTAGCAATCAGCCCCAGCATTTT. It is translated as CSADEWASNQPQHF. The chain recombines TRBV20-1 with TRBJ1-5; D uncertain. CDR1 is DFQATT and CDR2 is SNEGSKA in the germline V gene (reference sequence). The CDR3 length is 14 residues. Trimming left V 5 bases short and J 0 bases short, with 11 bases between.

The V and J genes are TRBV10-3 and TRBJ1-5; D is perhaps TRBD1 (5 bases). CDR3 length: 14 amino acids. Germline V gene data show CDR1 as ENHRY and CDR2 as SYGVKD. V was clipped by 10 bases and J by 8 bases, with 21 bases between them. CDR3 amino acids: CATNQMQGSEPQHF. In nucleotides, the CDR3 is TGTGCCACAAATCAGATGCAGGGATCGGAGCCCCAGCATTTT.

This clonotype was counted only a few times. The chain links TRBV2 to TRBJ2-4; D is perhaps TRBD1 or TRBD2 (5 bases each). CDR1 and CDR2 from the germline V gene are SNHLY and FYNNEI. V dropped 7 bases and J dropped 7 bases, with 17 bases sitting between them. This CDR3 is built from 14 residues. The CDR3 here is CASMGSGTPNIQYF. The CDR3 nucleotides read TGTGCCAGCATGGGCTCCGGGACGCCTAACATTCAGTACTTC.

As regards this clonotype: No conserved phenylalanine or tryptophan is present at the end of the CDR3, so a read error is the likely explanation. J is TRBJ2-5 and V is TRBV7-2; 8 nucleotides line up with TRBD1. The V and J ends lost 0 bases and 4 bases, in that order; junction bases with no gene match: 1. The CDR3 has 14 amino acids. From germline, CDR1 is SGHTA and CDR2 FQGNSA. CDR3 DNA: TGTGCCAGCAGCTTAGCCGGACAGGGAGAGACCCAGTACGTC. Protein sequence: CASSLAGQGETQYV.

This clonotype has more than one count but fewer than ten. CDR3 sequence (DNA): TGTGCCAGCAGTAATACGGCAATGCATGGCTACACCTTC. The encoded protein is CASSNTAMHGYTF. The genes are TRBV6-6 and TRBJ1-2; no clear D. This CDR3 comprises 13 residues. V lost 5 bases and J lost 6, with 13 bases in between. Germline CDR1 is MNHNY and CDR2 is SVGAGI (reference sequence).

As to this clonotype: Relative to the germline gene, one junction end is altered; a read error may explain this. The J gene is TRBJ2-1, the V gene TRBV5-1; TRBD2 aligns across 11 bases. This CDR3 is built from 14 residues. Germline V gene lookup returns CDR1 SGHRS and CDR2 YFSETQ. As DNA, the CDR3 is TGCGCCGGCAGCCCCGGGACTAGCGGCAATGAGCAGTTCTTC. This sequence encodes CAGSPGTSGNEQFF.

CDR3 residues: CASSYMLRSSGANVLTF. CDR3 coding DNA: TGTGCCAGCAGTTACATGCTCAGAAGCTCTGGGGCCAACGTCCTGACTTTC. The genes are TRBV6-2 or TRBV6-3 and TRBJ2-6; D remains unclear. The CDR3 has 17 amino acids. Trimming shortened V by 2 bases and J by 0 bases, and 11 bases separated the two germline ends. Germline CDR1 reads MNHEY; CDR2 reads SVGEGT.

The chain joins TRBV4-1 to TRBJ1-2; the D is unclear. The germline V and J ends were trimmed by 0 bases and 5 bases, with 13 bases remaining between them. The germline CDR1 and CDR2 sequences are MGHRA and YSYEKL. The CDR3 loop spans 15 amino acids. The CDR3 region is CASSQDEVSRYGYTF. Here the CDR3 DNA reads TGCGCCAGCAGCCAAGATGAGGTATCCCGATATGGCTACACCTTC.

This clonotype has only a few counts. This chain connects TRBV4-1 to TRBJ2-7; TRBD1 might be the D (5 bases). Trimming left V 0 bases short and J 3 bases short, with 9 bases between. CDR1 is MGHRA, CDR2 YSYEKL, per germline. The CDR3 runs to 14 residues. CDR3 sequence: CASSQDLRGYEQYF. The DNA of the CDR3 is TGCGCCAGCAGCCAAGATCTAAGGGGCTACGAGCAGTACTTC.

This sequence joins TRBV29-1 and TRBJ1-1; no clear D. Germline CDR1 is SQVTM and CDR2 is ANQGSEA. This CDR3 comprises 12 residues. With 4 bases removed from V and 1 base from J, the gap between germline ends came to 7 bases. This chain's CDR3 is CSVVIKNTEAFF. DNA for the CDR3: TGCAGCGTTGTTATCAAGAACACTGAAGCTTTCTTT.

This clonotype was detected only a few times. In nucleotides, the CDR3 is TGTGCCACCAGCGCTAAATGGGCTGAAGCTTTCTTT. This gives the protein CATSAKWAEAFF. This sequence joins TRBV15 and TRBJ1-1; D not certain. Germline V gene data show CDR1 as LNHNV and CDR2 as YYDKDF (reference sequence). Trimming took 5 bases from V and 6 from J, leaving 10 bases between them. The CDR3 has 12 amino acids.

Here the CDR3 DNA reads TGCAGTCCGATCCCCGGGGGGAACACTGAAGCTTTCTTT. This gives the protein CSPIPGGNTEAFF. The chain joins TRBV20-1 to TRBJ1-1; D is perhaps TRBD1 (5 bases). Germline-derived CDR1 and CDR2 are DFQATT and SNEGSKA (reference sequence). The CDR3 is 13 amino acids. V lost 8 bases and J 1 base, leaving 14 bases between the germline ends.

About this clonotype: Without the conserved terminal phenylalanine or tryptophan, this CDR3 likely stems from a read error. The CDR3 spells CASSTLAGGSYNEQFV. In nucleotides, the CDR3 is TGTGCCAGCAGTACGCTAGCGGGGGGCTCCTACAATGAGCAGTTCGTC. The genes are TRBV6-6 and TRBJ2-1; TRBD2 aligns across 11 bases. V was clipped by 5 bases and J by 0 bases; unmatched bases: 3. Germline CDR1 reads MNHNY; CDR2 reads SVGAGI (reference sequence). CDR3 length: 16 amino acids.